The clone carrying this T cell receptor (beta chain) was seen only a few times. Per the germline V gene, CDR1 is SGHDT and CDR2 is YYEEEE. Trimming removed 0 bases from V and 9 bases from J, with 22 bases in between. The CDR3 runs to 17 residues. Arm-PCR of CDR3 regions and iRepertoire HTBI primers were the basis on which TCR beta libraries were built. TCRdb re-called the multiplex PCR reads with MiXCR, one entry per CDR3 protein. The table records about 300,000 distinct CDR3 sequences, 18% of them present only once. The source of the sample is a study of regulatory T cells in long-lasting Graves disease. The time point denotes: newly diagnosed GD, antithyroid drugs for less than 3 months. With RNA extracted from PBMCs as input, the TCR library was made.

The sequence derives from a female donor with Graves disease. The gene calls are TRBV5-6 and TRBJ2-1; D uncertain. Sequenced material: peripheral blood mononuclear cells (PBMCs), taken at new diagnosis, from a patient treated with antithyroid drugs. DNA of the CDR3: TGTGCCAGCAGCTTGGCCCTCAGCCCCTATGGGGTCATTGAGCAGTTCTTC. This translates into CASSLALSPYGVIEQFF.